A selection of T cell receptor beta chains follows, all from one sample in a study of CD8+CD57+ T cells in acquired aplastic anemia. Each CDR3 protein is one row after TCRdb ran MiXCR on the reads. The sample yields roughly 500,000 distinct CDR3 sequences, more than 25% seen once. The source material was sorted CD4+, CD8+, or CD8+CD57+ T cells (not recorded which) from PBMCs. These receptors were collected from a human donor with aplastic anemia. Both conserved end residues are part of each CDR3. D genes are given only for firm matches. Clone size is shown for a subset of rows, as once, few, many or a class of expanded clone.

size	J	V	D	DNA	CDR3
once	TRBJ1-6	TRBV15	.	TGTGCCACCAGCAGAGATTCCAGGCCTAATTCACCCCTCCACTTT	CATSRDSRPNSPLHF
many	TRBJ1-6	TRBV6-1	.	TGTGCCAGCAGGGGGACGGAACATAATTCACCCCTCCACTTT	CASRGTEHNSPLHF
.	TRBJ2-1	TRBV9	.	TGTGCCAGCAGCGCAGACGGAAACATCTACAATGAGCAGTTCTTC	CASSADGNIYNEQFF
.	TRBJ1-4	TRBV10-3	.	TGTGCCATCAGTGGGCAGTATAATGAAAAACTGTTTTTT	CAISGQYNEKLFF
many	TRBJ2-3	TRBV29-1	TRBD2	TGCAGCGTGACTAGCGGGAGAACAGATACGCAGTATTTT	CSVTSGRTDTQYF
.	TRBJ1-1	TRBV7-2	.	TGTGCCAGCAGCTTAGGGTTGGTTAGGCACACTGGAGCTTTCTTT	CASSLGLVRHTGAFF
many	TRBJ2-5	TRBV2	.	TGTGCCAGCAGTGAATTCAGAGAGACCCAGTACTTC	CASSEFRETQYF
many	TRBJ2-2	TRBV10-3	TRBD1	TGTGCCATCAGTGCCCCACCGGGACAGGGGTGGACCGGGGAGCTGTTTTTT	CAISAPPGQGWTGELFF
.	TRBJ1-6	TRBV7-2	.	TGTGCCAGCAGCTTAGCAGGGTCCCTCCACTTT	CASSLAGSLHF
few	TRBJ2-3	TRBV6-4	TRBD2	TGTGCCAGCAGTGCCTACTCCCGCGGGGGGGCGGTCGGTACAGATACGCAGTATTTT	CASSAYSRGGAVGTDTQYF
many	TRBJ1-2	TRBV7-2	.	TGTGCCAGCAGCTTATTCTATGGCTACACCTTC	CASSLFYGYTF
many	TRBJ1-2	TRBV5-1	.	TGTGCCAGCAGCTTAGACCGTGAATATGGCTACACCTTC	CASSLDREYGYTF
.	TRBJ1-6	TRBV15	.	TGTGCCACCAAAAAGGGCGGCAGGGCTAATAATTCACCCCTCCACTTT	CATKKGGRANNSPLHF
few	TRBJ1-2	TRBV24-1	.	TGTGCCACCAGTGTGACAGCACTAGTCTATGGCTACACCTTC	CATSVTALVYGYTF
.	TRBJ2-1	TRBV10-2	TRBD2	TGCGCCAGCAGTGAAAGTGCGGGAGGGCTGGATGAGCAGTTCTTC	CASSESAGGLDEQFF
.	TRBJ1-2	TRBV29-1	.	TGCAGCGTTGAAGATGGGGGCTACACCTTC	CSVEDGGYTF
many	TRBJ2-7	TRBV7-2	.	TGTGCCAGCAGCCTTGGGGACAACGCCTACGAGCAGTACTTC	CASSLGDNAYEQYF
.	TRBJ2-7	TRBV25-1	.	TGTGCCAGCTTAGCCCGGGGCGGCTCCTACGAGCAGTACTTC	CASLARGGSYEQYF
.	TRBJ2-3	TRBV20-1	.	TGCAGTGCTAGAGAGGGGGGCCATGGCACAGATACGCAGTATTTT	CSAREGGHGTDTQYF
.	TRBJ1-2	TRBV7-9	.	TGTGCCAGCAGCTCCGGGATCAACTATGGCTACACCTTC	CASSSGINYGYTF
many	TRBJ2-5	TRBV19	.	TGTGCCAGTAGGACCTCACAGGGAAAAGAGACCCAGTACTTC	CASRTSQGKETQYF
.	TRBJ1-4	TRBV7-2	.	TGTGCCAGCAGCCCAGCCTGGACTAATGAAAAACTGTTTTTT	CASSPAWTNEKLFF
.	TRBJ1-3	TRBV4-3	TRBD1	TGCGCCAGCAGCCAAACGGGACAGGGGCAATGGTCCATATATTTT	CASSQTGQGQWSIYF
.	TRBJ2-5	TRBV2	.	TGTGCCAGCTCTTTGCTCGCAGCTTTCCAAGAGACCCAGTACTTC	CASSLLAAFQETQYF
.	TRBJ2-7	TRBV6-1	.	TGTGCCAGCTCACCAAACTGGGACACGGAAGGTAGGGAGCAGTACTTC	CASSPNWDTEGREQYF
.	TRBJ2-5	TRBV7-2	.	TGTGCCAGCTCAACGGCCCAAGAGACCCAGTACTTC	CASSTAQETQYF
.	TRBJ1-2	TRBV4-1	.	TGCGCCAGCAGCCAAGATTACGGGTTTCGAGGTTTGGACTATGGCTACACCTTC	CASSQDYGFRGLDYGYTF
many	TRBJ2-2	TRBV10-2	TRBD2	TGCGCCAGCAGTGCCAAAAGAGTGACTAGCGGCACCGGGGAGCTGTTTTTT	CASSAKRVTSGTGELFF
.	TRBJ1-2	TRBV28	.	TGTGCCAGCAGTTTGTGGGGTCGGAATGGCTACACCTTC	CASSLWGRNGYTF
.	TRBJ2-1	TRBV10-3	TRBD1	TGTGCCATCAGACTTTCGGGGACAGGGGGCAATGAGCAGTTCTTC	CAIRLSGTGGNEQFF
.	TRBJ1-2	TRBV30	.	TGTGCCTGGAGTGTACGACAAACATCCAGCTATGGCTACACCTTC	CAWSVRQTSSYGYTF
.	TRBJ1-2	TRBV7-9	.	TGTGCCAGCAGCTTGACGGAATCTAACTATGGCCACACCTTC	CASSLTESNYGHTF
many	TRBJ2-7	TRBV20-1	.	TGCAGTGCTAGTTGGGTGGTTGGGGGCCTGGCGGGGAGGCAGTACTTC	CSASWVVGGLAGRQYF
many	TRBJ2-5	TRBV10-1	TRBD2	TGCGCCAGCAGTTTGGGACTAAACCAAGAGACCCAGTACTTC	CASSLGLNQETQYF
many	TRBJ1-3	TRBV3-1	.	TGTGCCAGCAGCCAAGATCTGACAGCTGGAAACACCATATATTTT	CASSQDLTAGNTIYF
many	TRBJ1-2	TRBV20-1	.	TGCAGTGCTAGCCCTACAGGACCCGATGGCTACACCTTC	CSASPTGPDGYTF
many	TRBJ1-5	TRBV20-1	TRBD1	TGCAGTGCTAGCGAGGGGACAGGGACCCAGCCCCAGCATTTT	CSASEGTGTQPQHF
.	TRBJ2-2	TRBV29-1	.	TGCAGCGTTGAAGATTGGGCAGGTACCGGGGAGCTGTTTTTT	CSVEDWAGTGELFF
few	TRBJ1-2	TRBV5-6	.	TGTGCCAGCAGCTTGGGGGGCCACTACACCTTC	CASSLGGHYTF
.	TRBJ2-7	TRBV6-1	TRBD1	TGTGCAGGGGGCGGCCTGCCCGAGCAGTACTTC	CAGGGLPEQYF